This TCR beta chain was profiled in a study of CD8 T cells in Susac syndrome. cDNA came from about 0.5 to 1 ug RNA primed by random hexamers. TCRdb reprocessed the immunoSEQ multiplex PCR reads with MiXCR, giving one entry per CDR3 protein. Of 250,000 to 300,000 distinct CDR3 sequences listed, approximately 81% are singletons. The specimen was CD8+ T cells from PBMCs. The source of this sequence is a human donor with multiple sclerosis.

CDR3 sequence (DNA): TGTGCCAGCAGCTCCACTAGGGGCTCCAACTCTGGGGCCAACGTCCTGACTTTC. Translation: CASSSTRGSNSGANVLTF. This chain joins TRBV7-9 and TRBJ2-6; either TRBD1 or TRBD2 may supply D (5 bases each). The V gene's germline CDR1 is SEHNR and CDR2 FQNEAQ (reference sequence). With 4 bases removed from V and 0 bases from J, the gap between germline ends came to 16 bases. The CDR3 extends over 18 amino acids.